This T cell receptor (beta chain) was sequenced for a study of blood T cell repertoires in COVID-19 (dated by TCRdb to 2019 to 2021). A note on the overall study: The collaborator samples originated in the United States, Italy and Spain and spanned the acute and convalescent phases of COVID-19. The samples were drawn from two sources: the first 160 participants of the ongoing ImmuneRACE study, and 1,200 or so subjects contributed by 6 global collaborators. A freely available public database, intended as a resource for researchers studying the immune response to SARS-CoV-2, is where the repertoires were released. HLA class I and class II types, where available, came from metadata supplied by the sample provider rather than from assay-based typing. Deeply sampled blood TCRbeta repertoires from subjects exposed to, actively infected with, or recovered from COVID-19 were included in the dataset. The prospective study material was composed of cDNA or gDNA derived from T cells, B-cell-depleted T cells, or PBMCs. Nearly every sample came with metadata listing a de-identified subject ID, COVID-19 status, age in years and sex. Overall study results and their limits: How much clinical and demographic metadata was included differed by source and by participant, and the metadata was provided uncurated.

Participants in the prospective study were enrolled through a virtual design, were aged 18 to 89 years, and lived in under 25 United States geographic areas. Cohort assignment in the prospective study relied on participant-reported clinical history from a screening survey and a study questionnaire. Recovered participants in ImmuneRACE Cohort 3 were defined by two consecutive negative NP/OP PCR tests, clearance by a healthcare professional, or resolution of symptoms. Mobile phlebotomists in the prospective study collected whole blood, serum and a nasopharyngeal or oropharyngeal swab from every participant. Over a roughly 2-month period, participants in the prospective study had the option of providing additional blood draws and questionnaires. Blood samples from the prospective study were shipped frozen or at room temperature prior to DNA extraction. Comments on this clone: This clone's antigen is unknown. No per-base quality is available; no much larger clone lies one base away.

TCRbeta CDR3 regions were amplified from genomic DNA using the immunoSEQ Assay, a bias-controlled multiplex PCR. Concerning the study's data processing: Within the assay, amplification of reference gene primers was used to estimate how many nucleated cells each sample contained. To quantify the absolute abundance of each unique TCRbeta CDR3 rearrangement, sequence reads were collapsed and filtered. For each sample, productive Simpson clonality was calculated as the square root of Simpson's diversity index across productive rearrangements. TCRdb took over this immuneACCESS table, retaining in-frame rearrangements with V and J assigned. Such tables are incomplete; in checked studies, under half of the missing clones stem from an unresolved V gene, and the remainder is unexplained. V, J and clone size are taken as reported in that table, and D and trimming were inferred from the DNA itself. The sample table contains about 190,000 clones; only one count was recorded for roughly 84% of them. Of the sample, 3.2% falls within the top ten clones.

The junction shows trimming of 1 base on V and 5 bases on J, plus 3 bases between the germline ends. From cysteine to phenylalanine, the CDR3 is 11 amino acids long. Only the CDR3 part of the read is kept: 33 bases, read in frame from the first base. The chain employs TRBV5-3 and TRBJ2-5, with no reliable assignment of the D segment. TRBV5-3 carries the ORF label, with uncertain function. The receptor's source is a woman aged 25 to 39 who had recovered from COVID-19. Sequencing was done on a sample of PBMCs or T cells enriched from blood (not recorded which). The DNA sequence follows: TGTGCCAGAAGCTTGCGGGAGACCCAGTACTTC. Translated, this gives CARSLRETQYF.